The T cell receptor (beta chain) described here comes from a study of shared clonotypes between healthy human individuals. Overall study context: Aged 18 to 49, the donors were a couple of women and a few men. Each donor's CD8 memory used one plate, CD8 naive two, each CD4 subset three.

CD4+ cells were split into CD45RA+ naive and CD45RA-negative memory subsets. The V segment lost 6 bases and the J segment 1 base; nucleotides outside the gene matches: 19. CDR3 length: 20 amino acids. Germline lookup yields CDR1 SGHVS and CDR2 FQNEAQ. Roughly 33,000 T cell genomes, or approximately 190 ng DNA, went into the sorted-subset replicate PCRs. Clones were sequenced by immunoSEQ multiplex PCR, and TCRdb holds only the in-frame ones, with some missing. This table holds more than 1.2 million clones, 98% to 99% found once. This chain connects TRBV7-8 to TRBJ2-4; 9 bases align to TRBD1. Material for sequencing was naive CD4+ T cells sorted from blood. Indicated subset: CD45RA+ positively selected. This TCR derives from a man younger than 45 in good health. CDR3 sequence (DNA): TGTGCCAGCAGACAATGGCCGGGACAGGGTGGGGGTGCGGCCAAAAACATTCAGTACTTC. It specifies CASRQWPGQGGGAAKNIQYF.